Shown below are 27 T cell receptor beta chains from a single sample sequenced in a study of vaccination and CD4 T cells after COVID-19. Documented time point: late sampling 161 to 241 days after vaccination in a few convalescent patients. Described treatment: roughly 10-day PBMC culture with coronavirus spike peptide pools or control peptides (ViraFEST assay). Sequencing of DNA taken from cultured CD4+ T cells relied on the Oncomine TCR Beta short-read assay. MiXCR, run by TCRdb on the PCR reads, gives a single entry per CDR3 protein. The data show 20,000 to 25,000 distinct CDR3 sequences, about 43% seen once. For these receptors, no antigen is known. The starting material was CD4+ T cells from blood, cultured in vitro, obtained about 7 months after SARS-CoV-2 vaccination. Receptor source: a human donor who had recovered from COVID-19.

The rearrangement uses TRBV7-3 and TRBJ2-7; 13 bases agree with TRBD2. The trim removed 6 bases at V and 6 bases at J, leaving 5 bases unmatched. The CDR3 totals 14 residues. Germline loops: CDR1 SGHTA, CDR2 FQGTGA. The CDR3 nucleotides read TGTGCCAGCAGTCGGACTAGCGGGAGTAGCGAGCAGTACTTC. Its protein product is CASSRTSGSSEQYF.

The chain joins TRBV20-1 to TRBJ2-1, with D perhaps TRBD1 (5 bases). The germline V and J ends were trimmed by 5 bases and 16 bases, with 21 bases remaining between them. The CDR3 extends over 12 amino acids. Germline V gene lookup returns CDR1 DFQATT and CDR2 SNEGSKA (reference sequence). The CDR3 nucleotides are TGCAGTGCTCACCCATGGCAGGGTGGTTATTTCTTC. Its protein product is CSAHPWQGGYFF.

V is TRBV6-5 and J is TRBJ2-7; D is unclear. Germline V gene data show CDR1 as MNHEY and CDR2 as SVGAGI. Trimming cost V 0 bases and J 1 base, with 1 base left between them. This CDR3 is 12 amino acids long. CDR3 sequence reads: CASSYSSYEQYF. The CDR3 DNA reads TGTGCCAGCAGTTACTCATCCTACGAGCAGTACTTC.

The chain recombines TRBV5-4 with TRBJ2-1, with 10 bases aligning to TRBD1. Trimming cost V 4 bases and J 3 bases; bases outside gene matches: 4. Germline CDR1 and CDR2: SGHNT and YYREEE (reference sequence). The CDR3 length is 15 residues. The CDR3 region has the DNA TGTGCCAGCAGCCACCGGGACAGGGGCTACAATGAGCAGTTCTTC. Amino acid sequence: CASSHRDRGYNEQFF.

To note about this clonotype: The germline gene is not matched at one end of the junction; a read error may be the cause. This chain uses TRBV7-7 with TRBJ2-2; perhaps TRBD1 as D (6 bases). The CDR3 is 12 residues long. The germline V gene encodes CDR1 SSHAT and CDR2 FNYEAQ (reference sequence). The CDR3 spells CASSPGVGELFF. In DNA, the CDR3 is TGTGCTAGCAGCCCAGGGGTCGGGGAGCTGTTTTTT.

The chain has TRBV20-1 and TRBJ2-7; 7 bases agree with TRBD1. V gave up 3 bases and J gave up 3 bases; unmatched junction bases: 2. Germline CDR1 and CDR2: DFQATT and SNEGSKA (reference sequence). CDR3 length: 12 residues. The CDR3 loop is CSARGTVYEQYF. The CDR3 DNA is TGCAGTGCTAGGGGGACAGTCTACGAGCAGTACTTC.

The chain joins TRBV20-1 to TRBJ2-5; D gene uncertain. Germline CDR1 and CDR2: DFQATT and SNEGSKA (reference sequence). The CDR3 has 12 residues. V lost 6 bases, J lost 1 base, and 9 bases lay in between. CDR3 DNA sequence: TGCAGTGCCCCCATCGGCCAAGAGACCCAGTACTTC. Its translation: CSAPIGQETQYF.

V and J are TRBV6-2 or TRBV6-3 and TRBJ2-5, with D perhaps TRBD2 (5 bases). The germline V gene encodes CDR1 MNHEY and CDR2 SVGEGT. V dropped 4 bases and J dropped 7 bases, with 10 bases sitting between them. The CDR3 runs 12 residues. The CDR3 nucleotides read TGTGCCAGCAGTTCGGTCAGCGGGACCCAGTACTTC. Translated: CASSSVSGTQYF.

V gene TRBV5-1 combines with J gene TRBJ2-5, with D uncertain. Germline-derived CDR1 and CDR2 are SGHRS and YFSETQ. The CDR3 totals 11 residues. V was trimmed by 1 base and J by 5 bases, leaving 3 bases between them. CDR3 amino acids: CASSLLETQYF. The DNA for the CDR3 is TGCGCCAGCAGCTTGTTGGAGACCCAGTACTTC.

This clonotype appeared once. CDR3 sequence reads: CASSTIRTSGGSYEQYF. CDR3 nucleotides: TGTGCCAGCAGTACCATCAGGACTAGCGGGGGTTCCTACGAGCAGTACTTC. The chain recombines TRBV2 with TRBJ2-7; 13 bases are a match to TRBD2. The CDR3 has 17 amino acids. Unmatched junction bases numbered 8, after V lost 5 bases and J lost 1 base. Looked up from germline, CDR1 is SNHLY and CDR2 is FYNNEI.

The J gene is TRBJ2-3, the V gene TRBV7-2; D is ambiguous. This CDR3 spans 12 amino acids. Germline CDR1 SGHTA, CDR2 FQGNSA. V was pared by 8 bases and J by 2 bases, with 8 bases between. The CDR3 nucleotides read TGTGCCAGCGCGCGGTACACAGATACGCAGTATTTT. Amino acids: CASARYTDTQYF. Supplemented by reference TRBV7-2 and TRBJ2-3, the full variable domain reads GAGVSQSPSNKVTEKGKDVELRCDPISGHTALYWYRQSLGQGLEFLIYFQGNSAPDKSGLPSDRFSAERTGGSVSTLTIQRTQQEDSAVYLCASARYTDTQYFGPGTRLTVL.

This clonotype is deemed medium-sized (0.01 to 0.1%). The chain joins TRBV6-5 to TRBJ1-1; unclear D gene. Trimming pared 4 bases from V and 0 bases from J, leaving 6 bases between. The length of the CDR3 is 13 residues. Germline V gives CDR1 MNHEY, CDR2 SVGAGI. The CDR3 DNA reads TGTGCCAGCAGTTCCAGAATGAACACTGAAGCTTTCTTT. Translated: CASSSRMNTEAFF.

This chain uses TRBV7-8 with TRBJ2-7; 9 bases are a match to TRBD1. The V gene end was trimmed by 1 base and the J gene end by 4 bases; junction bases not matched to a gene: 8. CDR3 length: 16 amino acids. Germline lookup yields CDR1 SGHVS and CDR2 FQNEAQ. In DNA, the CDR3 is TGTGCCAGCAGCTTAGGAGGGACAGGGAGGAAATACGAGCAGTACTTC. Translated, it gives CASSLGGTGRKYEQYF.

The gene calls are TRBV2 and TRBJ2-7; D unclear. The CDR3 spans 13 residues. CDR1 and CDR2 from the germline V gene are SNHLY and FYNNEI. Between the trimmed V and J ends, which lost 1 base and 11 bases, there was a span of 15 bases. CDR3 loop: CASSEESVGSEYF. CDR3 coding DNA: TGTGCCAGCAGTGAAGAATCTGTAGGATCGGAGTACTTC.

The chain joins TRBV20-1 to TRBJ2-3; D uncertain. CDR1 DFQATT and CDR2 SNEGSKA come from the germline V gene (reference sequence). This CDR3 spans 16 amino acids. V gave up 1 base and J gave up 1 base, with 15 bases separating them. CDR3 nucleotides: TGCAGTGCTAGAGGCACATATGGGTCCGGCACAGATACGCAGTATTTT. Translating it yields CSARGTYGSGTDTQYF.

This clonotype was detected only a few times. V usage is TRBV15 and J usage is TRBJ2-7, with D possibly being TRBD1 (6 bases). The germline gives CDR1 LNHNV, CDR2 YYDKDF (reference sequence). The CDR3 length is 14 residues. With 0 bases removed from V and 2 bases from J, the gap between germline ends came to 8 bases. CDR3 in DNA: TGTGCCACCAGCAGAGAAGGGGGAACCTACGAGCAGTACTTC. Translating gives CATSREGGTYEQYF.

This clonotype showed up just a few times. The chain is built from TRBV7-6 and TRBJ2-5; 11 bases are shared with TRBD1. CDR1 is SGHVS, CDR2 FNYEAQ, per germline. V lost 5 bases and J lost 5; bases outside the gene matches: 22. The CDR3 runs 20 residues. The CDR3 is CASSHPEGQGALGIGETQYF. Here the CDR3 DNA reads TGTGCCAGCAGCCACCCAGAAGGACAGGGGGCGCTTGGGATTGGGGAGACCCAGTACTTC.

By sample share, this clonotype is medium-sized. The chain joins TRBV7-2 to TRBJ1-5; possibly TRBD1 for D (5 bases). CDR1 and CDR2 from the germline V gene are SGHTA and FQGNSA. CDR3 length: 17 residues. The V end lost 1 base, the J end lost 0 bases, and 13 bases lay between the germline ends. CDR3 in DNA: TGTGCCAGCAGCTTAGTCGGGGGTCAGCTTAGCAATCAGCCCCAGCATTTT. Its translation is CASSLVGGQLSNQPQHF.

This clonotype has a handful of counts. The CDR3 DNA reads TGCAGTGCTACCGATCCGAGCGGGGGTAATGAGCAGTTCTTC. Translating it yields CSATDPSGGNEQFF. The rearrangement links TRBV20-1 to TRBJ2-1, with 8 bases lining up with TRBD2. Losses at the gene ends were 4 bases for V and 7 bases for J; bases not matched to a gene: 9. Germline CDR1 DFQATT, CDR2 SNEGSKA (reference sequence). This CDR3 has 14 residues.

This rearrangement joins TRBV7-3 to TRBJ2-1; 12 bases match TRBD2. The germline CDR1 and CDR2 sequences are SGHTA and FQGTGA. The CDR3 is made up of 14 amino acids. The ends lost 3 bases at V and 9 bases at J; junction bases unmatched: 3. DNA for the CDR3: TGTGCCAGCAGCTTGACTAGCGGGGGAACTGAGCAGTTCTTC. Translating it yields CASSLTSGGTEQFF.

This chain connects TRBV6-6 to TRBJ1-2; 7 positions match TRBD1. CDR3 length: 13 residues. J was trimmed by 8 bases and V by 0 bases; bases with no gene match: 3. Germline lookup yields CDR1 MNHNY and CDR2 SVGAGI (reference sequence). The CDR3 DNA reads TGTGCCAGCAGTTACTCGACAGGGCTGGGCTACACCTTC. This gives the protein CASSYSTGLGYTF.

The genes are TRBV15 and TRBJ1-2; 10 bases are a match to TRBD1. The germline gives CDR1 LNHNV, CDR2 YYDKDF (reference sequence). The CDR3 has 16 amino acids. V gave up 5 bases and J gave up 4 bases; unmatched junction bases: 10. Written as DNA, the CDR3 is TGTGCCACCAGCCCTGAGACAGGGGGCTGGCTCTATGGCTACACCTTC. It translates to CATSPETGGWLYGYTF.

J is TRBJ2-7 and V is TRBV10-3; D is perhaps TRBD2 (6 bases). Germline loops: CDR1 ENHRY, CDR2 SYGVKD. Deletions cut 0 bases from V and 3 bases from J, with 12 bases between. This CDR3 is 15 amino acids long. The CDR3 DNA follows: TGTGCCATCAGTGAGTCGGGGGGATCTTTCTACGAGCAGTACTTC. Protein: CAISESGGSFYEQYF.

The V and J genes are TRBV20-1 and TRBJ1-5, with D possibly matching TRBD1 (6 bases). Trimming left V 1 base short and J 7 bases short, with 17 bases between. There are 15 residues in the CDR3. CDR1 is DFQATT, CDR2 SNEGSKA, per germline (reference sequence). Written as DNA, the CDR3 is TGCAGTGCTAGAGGGGGGGCCAGGGTCGGCCAGCCCCAGCATTTT. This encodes CSARGGARVGQPQHF.

In nucleotides, the CDR3 is TGCAGTGCTAGAGCACACACTGGGGCTGGAAACACCATATATTTT. Its translation: CSARAHTGAGNTIYF. The chain recombines TRBV20-1 with TRBJ1-3, with D unclear. Germline CDR1 is DFQATT and CDR2 is SNEGSKA (reference sequence). Trimming took off 1 base at V and 2 bases at J, with 12 bases between the two ends. The CDR3 loop spans 15 amino acids.

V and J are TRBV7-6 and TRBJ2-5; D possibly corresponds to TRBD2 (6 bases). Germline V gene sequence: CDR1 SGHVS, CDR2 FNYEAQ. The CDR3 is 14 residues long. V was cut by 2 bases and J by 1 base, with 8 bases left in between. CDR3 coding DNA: TGTGCCAGCAGCTTAAATAGCGGCCAAGAGACCCAGTACTTC. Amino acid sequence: CASSLNSGQETQYF.

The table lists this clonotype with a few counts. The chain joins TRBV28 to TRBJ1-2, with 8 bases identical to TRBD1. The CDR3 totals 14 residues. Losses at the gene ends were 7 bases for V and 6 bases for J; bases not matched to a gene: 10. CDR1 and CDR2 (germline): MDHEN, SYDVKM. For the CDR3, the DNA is TGTGCCAGCATCTCGGGCCAGGGGGCGCATGGCTACACCTTC. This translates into CASISGQGAHGYTF.